The 11 T cell receptor beta chains reported below all come from one sample, sequenced in a study of neurological immune-mediated disorders. MiXCR, applied by TCRdb to the 5' RACE reads, yields one record per CDR3 protein. The sample includes about 82,000 distinct CDR3 sequences, 2.5% to 3% of them seen just once. The sample consisted of PBMCs. These receptors originate from a woman between 25 and 40 years old with multiple sclerosis.

Many counts were recorded for this clonotype. The chain combines TRBV5-8 with TRBJ1-1, with no clear D. With 4 bases removed from V and 1 base from J, the gap between germline ends came to 11 bases. The CDR3 consists of 14 residues. The germline CDR1 and CDR2 sequences are SGHTS and YDEGEE. This CDR3 reads CASSNEVWNTEAFF. Here the CDR3 DNA reads TGTGCCAGCAGCAACGAGGTATGGAACACTGAAGCTTTCTTT.

This clonotype was found many times. The V call is TRBV6-1, the J call TRBJ1-1, with D uncertain. The V end lost 6 bases, the J end lost 7 bases, and 24 bases lay between the germline ends. Germline loops: CDR1 MNHNS, CDR2 SASEGT. The CDR3 length is 16 residues. In DNA form, the CDR3 reads TGTGCCAGCAGCCTCGACTTAGTCCCGGACCTCTTTGAAGCTTTCTTT. As protein: CASSLDLVPDLFEAFF.

This clonotype was picked up many times. DNA for the CDR3: TGCAGCGTCAGCCTTACCGGGGACACTCATGAGCAGTACTTC. As protein: CSVSLTGDTHEQYF. This chain joins TRBV29-1 and TRBJ2-7; a possible D gene is TRBD1 (6 bases). Germline CDR1 and CDR2: SQVTM and ANQGSEA. The CDR3 length is 14 residues. Trimming left V 6 bases short and J 7 bases short, with 22 bases between.

This clonotype was counted between two and nine times. This may be a read error: a much more frequent sequence differs by one nucleotide. This chain connects TRBV20-1 to TRBJ1-5; D is ambiguous. CDR1 and CDR2 from the germline V gene are DFQATT and SNEGSKA (reference sequence). The CDR3 is made up of 13 amino acids. CDR3 region: CSASPGIGAPQNF. The CDR3 region has the DNA TGCAGTGCTAGTCCGGGAATAGGAGCGCCCCAGAATTTT.

This clonotype has a count of ten or more. The chain carries TRBV5-1 and TRBJ2-7, with 10 positions matching TRBD1. Germline CDR1 SGHRS, CDR2 YFSETQ. Germline trimming cut 4 bases from V and 3 bases from J; bases unmatched to any gene: 7. The CDR3 contains 15 residues. The CDR3: CASSGGGTGDYEQYF. CDR3 bases: TGCGCCAGCAGCGGGGGAGGGACAGGGGACTACGAGCAGTACTTC.

This clonotype was seen many times. The V gene is TRBV5-1, the J gene TRBJ2-3; 8 bases agree with TRBD2. Germline-derived CDR1 and CDR2 are SGHRS and YFSETQ. Trimming removed 0 bases from V and 5 bases from J; junction bases left unmatched: 2. The CDR3 length is 14 residues. The CDR3 reads CASSLGRGGDTQYF. Here the CDR3 DNA reads TGCGCCAGCAGCTTGGGTCGGGGGGGAGATACGCAGTATTTT.

This clonotype showed up many times. The chain recombines TRBV28 with TRBJ2-2; 8 bases are shared with TRBD2. V lost 5 bases to trimming and J lost 0 bases; unmatched junction nucleotides: 2. This CDR3 has 15 amino acids. The germline gives CDR1 MDHEN, CDR2 SYDVKM. CDR3 protein: CASSPGLANTGELFF. In DNA, the CDR3 is TGTGCCAGCAGTCCGGGACTAGCGAACACCGGGGAGCTGTTTTTT.

Many counts were recorded for this clonotype. The chain uses TRBV7-2 and TRBJ1-3, with 7 positions matching TRBD1. Germline lookup yields CDR1 SGHTA and CDR2 FQGNSA. The length of the CDR3 is 15 residues. Trimming removed 5 bases from V and 2 bases from J; junction bases left unmatched: 6. The CDR3 DNA is TGTGCCAGCAGCCCGTACAGGGGTGCTGGAAACACCATATATTTT. Translation gives CASSPYRGAGNTIYF.

This clonotype was picked up many times. V usage is TRBV29-1 and J usage is TRBJ2-2; 10 bases align to TRBD2. The J segment lost 5 bases and the V segment lost 7 bases, leaving 4 bases of the junction unmatched. Germline CDR1 and CDR2: SQVTM and ANQGSEA. The CDR3 extends over 13 amino acids. The CDR3 DNA reads TGCAGCGGTACTAGCGGGACAACCGGGGAGCTGTTTTTT. Its translation is CSGTSGTTGELFF.

This clonotype was seen ten or more times. V usage is TRBV6-5 and J usage is TRBJ1-2; D possibly corresponds to TRBD1 (5 bases). The CDR3 consists of 14 residues. V was shortened by 2 bases and J by 2 bases, with 9 bases between the two germline ends. Germline CDR1 is MNHEY and CDR2 is SVGAGI. The CDR3 is CASSYGGQNYGYTF. CDR3 coding DNA: TGTGCCAGCAGTTACGGGGGTCAGAACTATGGCTACACCTTC.

This clonotype showed up many times. The rearrangement joins TRBV5-1 to TRBJ2-7, with 7 bases fitting TRBD1. CDR1 SGHRS and CDR2 YFSETQ come from the germline V gene. This CDR3 has 16 amino acids. Trimming removed 3 bases from V and 0 bases from J; junction bases left unmatched: 9. The CDR3 sequence: CASSSPRQGISYEQYF. Here the CDR3 DNA reads TGCGCCAGCAGCTCCCCCCGACAGGGTATCTCCTACGAGCAGTACTTC.